One sample yielded the 6 T cell receptor beta chains listed below, sequenced in a study of blood T cell repertoires in COVID-19. Sequencing used immunoSEQ multiplex PCR; TCRdb keeps in-frame clones, though not all of them. There are some 200,000 clones in the sample; around 82% occur only once, and approximately 2.9% lies in the top ten. The specimen sequenced was peripheral blood. Receptors originate from a woman aged 25 to 45 who had recovered from COVID-19.

This clone occurred once. The chain has TRBV10-1 and TRBJ1-1, with 9 bases fitting TRBD1. J lost 3 bases, V lost 6 bases, and 14 bases had no gene match. The V gene's germline CDR1 is WNHNN and CDR2 SYGVQD (reference sequence). This CDR3 spans 17 amino acids. CDR3 sequence reads: CASSYRDREKDDTEAFF. The CDR3 nucleotides read TGCGCCAGCAGCTACCGGGACAGGGAAAAGGATGACACTGAAGCTTTCTTT.

The CDR3 here is CASSLGLAGVLEQYF. The CDR3 DNA sequence: TGTGCCAGCAGCTTGGGACTAGCGGGAGTTCTCGAGCAGTACTTC. This sequence joins TRBV5-4 and TRBJ2-7; TRBD2 aligns across 12 bases. Germline V lookup: CDR1 SGHNT, CDR2 YYREEE (reference sequence). V lost 0 bases, J lost 6 bases, and 4 bases stayed unmatched. The CDR3 consists of 15 residues.

This chain joins TRBV5-4 and TRBJ1-3; 9 nucleotides match TRBD1. With 0 bases clipped from V and 8 bases from J, the junction kept 6 bases outside the gene matches. CDR1 and CDR2 from the germline V gene are SGHNT and YYREEE (reference sequence). There are 15 residues in the CDR3. Here the CDR3 reads CASSLAATGGYTIYF. The CDR3 nucleotides read TGTGCCAGCAGCTTGGCCGCGACAGGGGGTTACACCATATATTTT. Full variable domain (remainder filled in from reference TRBV5-4 and TRBJ1-3): ETGVTQSPTHLIKTRGQQVTLRCSSQSGHNTVSWYQQALGQGPQFIFQYYREEENGRGNFPPRFSGLQFPNYSSELNVNALELDDSALYLCASSLAATGGYTIYFGEGSWLTVV.

DNA of the CDR3: TGTGCCAGCAGCTTAGTCGGACTAGCGGGAGCGAAAACCTACGAGCAGTACTTC. This codes for CASSLVGLAGAKTYEQYF. The gene calls are TRBV7-3 and TRBJ2-7, with TRBD2 identical over 13 bases. CDR1 is SGHTA and CDR2 is FQGTGA in the germline V gene. The CDR3 contains 18 residues. V shed 2 bases and J 2 bases; nucleotides not matched to a gene: 9.

The rearrangement uses TRBV15 and TRBJ2-7, with 8 bases lining up with TRBD1. Germline V gives CDR1 LNHNV, CDR2 YYDKDF (reference sequence). The CDR3 spans 17 residues. V was clipped by 1 base and J by 2 bases; unmatched bases: 10. Here the CDR3 DNA reads TGTGCCACCAGCAGAGTAAGGACAGGGATCAAACCCTACGAGCAGTACTTC. It codes for CATSRVRTGIKPYEQYF.

In its sample, this clone was seen once. This chain uses TRBV24-1 with TRBJ2-3, with D maybe TRBD1 (6 bases). Trimming stripped 7 bases from V and 3 bases from J, with 13 bases between. Germline CDR1 is KGHDR and CDR2 is SFDVKD. This CDR3 contains 14 residues. DNA for the CDR3: TGTGCCACCAGACACCACAGGGCGACAGATACGCAGTATTTT. Its protein product is CATRHHRATDTQYF.